This T cell receptor beta chain was sequenced for a study of blood T cell repertoires in COVID-19. Study-level information: Collection of acute and convalescent COVID-19 samples took place in the United States, Italy and Spain. In each case, the material was cDNA or gDNA derived from T cells, B-cell-depleted T cells, or PBMCs.

Original analysis: Reference gene primer amplification in the assay estimated nucleated cell counts. Generated by immunoSEQ multiplex PCR, the TCRdb table keeps only in-frame clones and is missing some. That table furnishes V, J and clone size, whereas the DNA furnished D and trimming. The data contain about 190,000 clones, around 80% of them singletons. Germline V gene data show CDR1 as LNHDA and CDR2 as SQIVND (reference sequence). Trimming cost V 3 bases and J 7 bases, with 9 bases left between them. This CDR3 spans 13 amino acids. This TCR derives from an elderly woman with active or convalescent COVID-19. Sequencing used peripheral blood. The chain uses TRBV19 and TRBJ2-2, with a possible D match to TRBD1 (5 bases). The CDR3 DNA follows: TGTGCCAGTAGTATTCAGGGTATCGGGGAGCTGTTTTTT. Its protein is CASSIQGIGELFF.